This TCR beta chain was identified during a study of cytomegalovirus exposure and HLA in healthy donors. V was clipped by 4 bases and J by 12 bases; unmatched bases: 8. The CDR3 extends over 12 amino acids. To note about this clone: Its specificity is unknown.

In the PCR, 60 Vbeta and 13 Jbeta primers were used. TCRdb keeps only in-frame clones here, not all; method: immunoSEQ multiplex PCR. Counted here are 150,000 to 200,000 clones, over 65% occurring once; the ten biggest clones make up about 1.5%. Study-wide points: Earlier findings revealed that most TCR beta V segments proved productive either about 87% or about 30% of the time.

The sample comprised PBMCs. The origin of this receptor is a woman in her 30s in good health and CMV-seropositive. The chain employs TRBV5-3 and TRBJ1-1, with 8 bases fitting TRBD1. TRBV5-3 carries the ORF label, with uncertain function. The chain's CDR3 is CARSTGQGKPFF. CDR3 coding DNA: TGTGCCAGAAGCACCGGACAGGGTAAACCTTTCTTT.